This TCR beta chain was recovered during a study of shared clonotypes between healthy human individuals. Worth noting for this clone: Other DNA sequences in this sample translate to the same CDR3.

Data came from immunoSEQ multiplex PCR; TCRdb stores just in-frame clones and leaves some out. The profile shows some 900,000 clones, 60% to 85% of them singletons. The sequence came from a man younger than 35 in good health. Sample: memory CD4+ T cells sorted from blood. Noted subset: CD45RA-negative fraction.

The CDR3 nucleotides read TGCAGTGCTAGTTTGGCAGATACGCAGTATTTT. Its protein product is CSASLADTQYF. The chain joins TRBV20-1 to TRBJ2-3, with unresolved D. Trimming stripped 3 bases from V and 4 bases from J, with 5 bases between. Germline CDR1 reads DFQATT; CDR2 reads SNEGSKA (reference sequence). This CDR3 is 11 amino acids long.